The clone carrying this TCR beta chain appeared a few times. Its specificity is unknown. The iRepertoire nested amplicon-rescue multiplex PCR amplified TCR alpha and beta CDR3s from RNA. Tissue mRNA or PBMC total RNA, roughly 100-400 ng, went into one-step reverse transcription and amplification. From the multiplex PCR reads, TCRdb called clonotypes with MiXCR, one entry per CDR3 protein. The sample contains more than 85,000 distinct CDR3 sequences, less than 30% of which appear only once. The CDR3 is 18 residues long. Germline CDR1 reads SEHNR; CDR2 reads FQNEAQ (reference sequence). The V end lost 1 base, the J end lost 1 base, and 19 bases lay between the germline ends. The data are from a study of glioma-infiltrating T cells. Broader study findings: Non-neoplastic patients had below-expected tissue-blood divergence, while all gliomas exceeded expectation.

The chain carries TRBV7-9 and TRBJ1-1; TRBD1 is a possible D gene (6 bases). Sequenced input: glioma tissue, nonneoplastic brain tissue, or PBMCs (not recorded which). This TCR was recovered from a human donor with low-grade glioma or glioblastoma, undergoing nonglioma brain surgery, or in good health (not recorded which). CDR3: CASSLGTSRDKKNTEAFF. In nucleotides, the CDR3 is TGTGCCAGCAGCTTAGGTACTAGTAGGGACAAAAAGAACACTGAAGCTTTCTTT.